These 22 T cell receptor beta chains were all obtained from the same sample, sequenced in a study of T cell responses to AZD1222 COVID-19 vaccine. Sequencing used immunoSEQ multiplex PCR; TCRdb keeps in-frame clones, though not all of them. The sample lists under 200,000 clones, roughly 93% occurring once. The source was peripheral blood, collected on day 0 of AZD1222 vaccination. These receptors all come from an adult in good health.

The rearrangement uses TRBV3-1 (or the pseudogene TRBV3-2) and TRBJ2-2, with TRBD2 matching over 8 bases. Germline trimming cut 4 bases from V and 3 bases from J; bases unmatched to any gene: 4. Germline CDR1 LGHDT, CDR2 YNNKEL (reference sequence). CDR3 length: 15 amino acids. The chain's CDR3 is CASSLTSGHTGELFF. CDR3 sequence (DNA): TGTGCCAGCAGCCTTACTAGCGGTCACACCGGGGAGCTGTTTTTT.

This chain joins TRBV6-5 and TRBJ1-1; 9 positions match TRBD1. Unmatched junction bases numbered 4, after V lost 2 bases and J lost 0 bases. The CDR3 covers 16 residues. CDR1 is MNHEY, CDR2 SVGAGI, per germline. This CDR3 reads CASSYDRGDLNTEAFF. In DNA form, the CDR3 reads TGTGCCAGCAGTTACGACAGGGGGGACCTGAACACTGAAGCTTTCTTT.

The chain combines TRBV5-1 with TRBJ2-1; D uncertain. The germline gives CDR1 SGHRS, CDR2 YFSETQ. This CDR3 contains 14 residues. Trimming took 1 base from V and 2 from J, leaving 7 bases between them. The DNA for the CDR3 is TGCGCCAGCAGCTTGAGCAGAGCCTACAATGAGCAGTTCTTC. Protein: CASSLSRAYNEQFF.

V and J are TRBV7-9 and TRBJ1-2; 7 nucleotides align to TRBD1. CDR1 is SEHNR, CDR2 FQNEAQ, per germline (reference sequence). The CDR3 loop spans 14 amino acids. The V segment lost 3 bases and the J segment 4 bases; nucleotides outside the gene matches: 5. The CDR3 nucleotides are TGTGCCAGCAGCTTTACAGGGGACACCTATGGCTACACCTTC. This gives the protein CASSFTGDTYGYTF.

The chain carries TRBV6-5 and TRBJ1-4; D remains ambiguous. Trimming cost V 9 bases and J 2 bases, with 13 bases left between them. The CDR3 is made up of 14 amino acids. Germline V gene data show CDR1 as MNHEY and CDR2 as SVGAGI. This CDR3 reads CASKYLATNEKLFF. CDR3 sequence (DNA): TGTGCCAGTAAATACCTAGCTACTAATGAAAAACTGTTTTTT.

This chain uses TRBV10-3 with TRBJ1-5; D is possibly TRBD1 (5 bases). Germline V gives CDR1 ENHRY, CDR2 SYGVKD. The CDR3 loop spans 18 amino acids. The V end lost 10 bases, the J end lost 0 bases, and 25 bases lay between the germline ends. The CDR3 DNA reads as TGTGCCACAACGGGGCGGTTGCTGGACCCCAATAGCAATCAGCCCCAGCATTTT. It translates to CATTGRLLDPNSNQPQHF.

V is TRBV15 and J is TRBJ1-5, with D uncertain. V gave up 0 bases and J gave up 5 bases, with 5 bases separating them. Germline CDR1 is LNHNV and CDR2 is YYDKDF (reference sequence). CDR3 length: 13 residues. Here the CDR3 reads CATSRESYQPQHF. The CDR3 nucleotides read TGTGCCACCAGCAGAGAGTCTTATCAGCCCCAGCATTTT.

This clone was counted once. This chain connects TRBV10-3 to TRBJ2-7; D might be TRBD1 (6 bases). This CDR3 comprises 14 residues. Per the germline V gene, CDR1 is ENHRY and CDR2 is SYGVKD. The ends were cut back, 3 bases at V and 2 bases at J, with 11 bases in the middle. The CDR3 loop is CAISDVGQAYEQYF. The CDR3 DNA sequence: TGTGCCATCAGTGATGTGGGACAAGCCTACGAGCAGTACTTC.

The V call is TRBV30, the J call TRBJ1-1; TRBD1 agrees at 7 bases. The V and J ends lost 3 bases and 3 bases, in that order; junction bases with no gene match: 4. The CDR3 is made up of 13 amino acids. Germline V gives CDR1 GTSNPN, CDR2 SVGIG (reference sequence). The CDR3 region is CAWRGQPYTEAFF. In DNA, the CDR3 is TGTGCCTGGAGGGGACAGCCGTACACTGAAGCTTTCTTT.

J is TRBJ2-7 and V is TRBV18, with D possibly matching TRBD1 (5 bases). CDR1 is KGHSH and CDR2 is LQKENI in the germline V gene. The CDR3 runs 13 residues. Between the trimmed V and J ends, which lost 4 bases and 2 bases, there was a span of 9 bases. CDR3 bases: TGTGCCAGCTCACAGGGGAATGCCTACGAGCAGTACTTC. Residues: CASSQGNAYEQYF.

The gene calls are TRBV6-1 and TRBJ1-5; no reliable D call. The CDR3 has 15 residues. CDR1 MNHNS and CDR2 SASEGT come from the germline V gene. V lost 3 bases and J lost 0, with 9 bases in between. The CDR3 reads CASSDDLNSNQPQHF. In DNA, the CDR3 is TGTGCCAGCAGTGATGACCTAAATAGCAATCAGCCCCAGCATTTT.

This rearrangement joins TRBV14 to TRBJ1-1; no definite D call. The CDR3 has 13 residues. Germline CDR1 is SGHDN and CDR2 is FVKESK. V was shortened by 2 bases and J by 3 bases, with 7 bases between the two germline ends. This CDR3 reads CASSQLSDTEAFF. As DNA, the CDR3 is TGTGCCAGCAGCCAACTATCGGACACTGAAGCTTTCTTT. Full variable domain (rest looked up from reference TRBV14 and TRBJ1-1): EAGVTQFPSHSVIEKGQTVTLRCDPISGHDNLYWYRRVMGKEIKFLLHFVKESKQDESGMPNNRFLAERTGGTYSTLKVQPAELEDSGVYFCASSQLSDTEAFFGQGTRLTVV.

The V call is TRBV10-1, the J call TRBJ2-3, with 10 positions matching TRBD2. The length of the CDR3 is 17 residues. The germline gives CDR1 WNHNN, CDR2 SYGVQD (reference sequence). With 0 bases clipped from V and 1 base from J, the junction kept 4 bases outside the gene matches. The CDR3 sequence is CASSESMLAGGTDTQYF. DNA of the CDR3: TGCGCCAGCAGTGAGTCAATGCTAGCGGGAGGCACAGATACGCAGTATTTT.

This clone appeared once. The chain couples TRBV12-5 to TRBJ2-1, with 12 bases fitting TRBD1. The CDR3 extends over 15 amino acids. Germline values: CDR1 LGHNT, CDR2 FRNRAP. After removal of 5 bases from V and 7 bases from J, the junction contained 6 bases not matched to a gene. The CDR3 here is CASGRDRGLTNEQFF. In DNA, the CDR3 is TGTGCTAGTGGTAGGGACAGGGGGCTTACAAATGAGCAGTTCTTC.

The rearrangement links TRBV19 to TRBJ1-3; weak D call: TRBD1 (5 bases). The CDR3 is 14 residues long. Trimming left V 0 bases short and J 9 bases short, with 12 bases between. Germline V lookup: CDR1 LNHDA, CDR2 SQIVND (reference sequence). CDR3 sequence: CASSIEGTLGTIYF. The CDR3 DNA sequence: TGTGCCAGTAGTATAGAAGGGACCCTGGGCACCATATATTTT.

The rearrangement links TRBV18 to TRBJ2-4, with D perhaps TRBD2 (5 bases). Trimming removed 5 bases at V and 2 bases at J, with 16 bases between. The CDR3 has 16 residues. Germline V gene lookup returns CDR1 KGHSH and CDR2 LQKENI. The CDR3 spells CASSRAGGGSKNIQYF. The CDR3 bases are TGTGCCAGCTCAAGGGCCGGAGGAGGTTCCAAAAACATTCAGTACTTC.

The CDR3 nucleotides are TGTGCCAGTAGTCCCGACAGGGGGGGCAATCAGCCCCAGCATTTT. It codes for CASSPDRGGNQPQHF. The chain links TRBV19 to TRBJ1-5, with 9 bases aligning to TRBD1. Germline V gene lookup returns CDR1 LNHDA and CDR2 SQIVND (reference sequence). J was trimmed by 2 bases and V by 5 bases; bases with no gene match: 4. The CDR3 is 15 amino acids. The full variable domain, rest sourced from reference TRBV19 and TRBJ1-5, is DGGITQSPKYLFRKEGQNVTLSCEQNLNHDAMYWYRQDPGQGLRLIYYSQIVNDFQKGDIAEGYSVSREKKESFPLTVTSAQKNPTAFYLCASSPDRGGNQPQHFGDGTRLSIL.

The chain joins TRBV19 to TRBJ2-5; D ambiguous. V was shortened by 3 bases and J by 0 bases, with 8 bases between the two germline ends. Germline loops: CDR1 LNHDA, CDR2 SQIVND (reference sequence). The CDR3 loop spans 14 amino acids. CDR3 in amino acids: CASSMYSYQETQYF. The CDR3 DNA is TGTGCCAGTAGTATGTACTCGTACCAAGAGACCCAGTACTTC.

The table lists this clone with a count of one. CDR3 in amino acids: CASSKALGSYEQYF. DNA for the CDR3: TGTGCCAGCAGCAAAGCGCTAGGTTCCTACGAGCAGTACTTC. This chain uses TRBV21-1 with TRBJ2-7; the DNA was not compared with TRBD2, the D call given in the table. TRBV21-1 is labeled a pseudogene. CDR3 length: 14 residues.

This chain uses TRBV5-1 with TRBJ1-1; D is unresolved. CDR3 size: 11 residues. V lost 2 bases to trimming and J lost 5 bases, with 4 bases between them. CDR1 and CDR2 from the germline V gene are SGHRS and YFSETQ. CDR3 in amino acids: CASSFRTEAFF. CDR3 DNA: TGCGCCAGCAGCTTTAGGACTGAAGCTTTCTTT.

This chain uses TRBV6-4 with TRBJ1-1; weak D call: TRBD1 (6 bases). CDR1 is MRHNA, CDR2 SNTAGT, per germline. The CDR3 is 14 residues long. V shed 6 bases and J shed 1 base, with 12 bases lying between them. CDR3 region: CASRTGGRNTEAFF. CDR3 in DNA: TGTGCCAGCAGAACGGGGGGCCGGAACACTGAAGCTTTCTTT.

The chain has TRBV28 and TRBJ1-5; D not resolved. The ends were cut back, 2 bases at V and 6 bases at J, with 8 bases in the middle. The CDR3 consists of 13 residues. Looked up from germline, CDR1 is MDHEN and CDR2 is SYDVKM. Here the CDR3 reads CASSLIRAQPQHF. CDR3 in DNA: TGTGCCAGCAGTTTAATTAGGGCTCAGCCCCAGCATTTT.